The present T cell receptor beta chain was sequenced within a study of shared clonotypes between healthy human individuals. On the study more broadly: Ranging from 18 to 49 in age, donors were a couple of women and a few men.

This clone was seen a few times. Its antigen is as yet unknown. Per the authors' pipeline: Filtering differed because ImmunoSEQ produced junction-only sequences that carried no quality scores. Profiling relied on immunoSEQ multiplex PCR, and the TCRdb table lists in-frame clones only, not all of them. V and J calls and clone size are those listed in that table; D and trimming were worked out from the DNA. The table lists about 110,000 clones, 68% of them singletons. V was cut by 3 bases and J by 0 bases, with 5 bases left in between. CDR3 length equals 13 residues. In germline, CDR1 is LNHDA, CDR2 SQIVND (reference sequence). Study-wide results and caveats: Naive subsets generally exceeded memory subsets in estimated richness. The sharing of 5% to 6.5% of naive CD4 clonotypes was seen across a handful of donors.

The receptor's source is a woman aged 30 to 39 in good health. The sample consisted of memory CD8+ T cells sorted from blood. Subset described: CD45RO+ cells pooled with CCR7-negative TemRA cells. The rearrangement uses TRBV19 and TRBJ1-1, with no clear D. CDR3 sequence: CASSILMNTEAFF. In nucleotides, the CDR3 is TGTGCCAGTAGTATTCTTATGAACACTGAAGCTTTCTTT. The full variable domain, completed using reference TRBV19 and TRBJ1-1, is DGGITQSPKYLFRKEGQNVTLSCEQNLNHDAMYWYRQDPGQGLRLIYYSQIVNDFQKGDIAEGYSVSREKKESFPLTVTSAQKNPTAFYLCASSILMNTEAFFGQGTRLTVV.